A selection of T cell receptor beta chains follows, all from one sample in a study of patients and donors after allogeneic stem cell transplantation. TCRdb re-called the RT-PCR reads through MiXCR, storing one row per CDR3 protein. In the table there are about 90,000 distinct CDR3 sequences, around 48% of which are singletons. Sequences were obtained from blood, either unsorted or a sorted T cell fraction (not recorded which). Receptor source: a human donor who was either an allogeneic HSCT recipient or a stem cell or donor lymphocyte infusion donor (not recorded which). It is not recorded whose cells these are; they may come from a transplant donor. CDR3s include the opening cysteine and the closing phenylalanine or tryptophan. D genes are given only for firm matches. Clone size, where shown, is once, few, many, or a class for clones that have expanded.

>TRBJ1-5|TRBV6-5|TRBD1|NA
CASSYGDPGTGDNQPQHF
TGTGCCAGCAGTTACGGGGACCCCGGGACAGGGGACAATCAGCCCCAGCATTTT
>TRBJ2-7|TRBV10-3|TRBD1|NA
CAISSGTGSSYEQYF
TGTGCCATCAGCTCCGGGACAGGGAGCTCCTACGAGCAGTACTTC
>TRBJ2-1|TRBV10-3|TRBD2|NA
CAARGIGGSSYNEQFF
TGTGCCGCACGAGGGATAGGCGGGAGCTCCTACAATGAGCAGTTCTTC
>TRBJ1-1|TRBV19|NA|few
CASSIEGLRGNTEAFF
TGTGCCAGTAGTATAGAGGGCCTTCGGGGGAACACTGAAGCTTTCTTT
>TRBJ2-7|TRBV20-1|NA|few
CSALIIQEDEQYF
TGCAGTGCTCTAATCATACAGGAGGACGAGCAGTACTTC
>TRBJ2-7|TRBV18|NA|NA
CASSPPLQVHEQYF
TGTGCCAGCTCACCACCCCTTCAGGTGCACGAGCAGTACTTC
>TRBJ1-3|TRBV5-1|NA|NA
CASQTNSGNTIYF
TGCGCCAGCCAGACAAACTCTGGAAACACCATATATTTT
>TRBJ1-1|TRBV4-3|NA|NA
CASSHQERSGTEAFF
TGCGCCAGCAGCCACCAAGAGAGAAGCGGCACTGAAGCTTTCTTT
>TRBJ2-1|TRBV5-1|TRBD1|NA
CASSFRDRVNNEQFF
TGCGCCAGCAGCTTCCGGGACAGGGTTAACAATGAGCAGTTCTTC
>TRBJ2-7|TRBV12-3/TRBV12-4|NA|NA
CASSTTGTYEQYF
TGTGCCAGCAGCACGACAGGAACCTACGAGCAGTACTTC
>TRBJ1-2|TRBV12-3/TRBV12-4|NA|NA
CASSLHLHQGSF
TGTGCCAGCAGTCTTCACCTCCATCAGGGTAGCTTC
>TRBJ1-1|TRBV20-1|NA|NA
CSAERGGTEAFF
TGCAGTGCTGAGAGGGGAGGCACTGAAGCTTTCTTT
>TRBJ1-6|TRBV7-6|TRBD1|NA
CASSPRDRGLNSPLHF
TGTGCCAGCAGCCCCCGGGACAGGGGGCTCAATTCACCCCTCCACTTT
>TRBJ1-3|TRBV28|NA|NA
CASSLVGASSSGNTIYF
TGTGCCAGCAGTTTAGTTGGAGCTTCAAGCTCTGGAAACACCATATATTTT
>TRBJ1-2|TRBV12-3/TRBV12-4|TRBD1|few
CASSRRTLQGSYGYTF
TGTGCCAGCAGCCGGCGAACCTTACAGGGGAGCTATGGCTACACCTTC
>TRBJ2-2|TRBV20-1|NA|NA
CSARRQPNTGELFF
TGCAGTGCTAGAAGACAACCGAACACCGGGGAGCTGTTTTTT
>TRBJ1-1|TRBV5-5|NA|few
CASSADRDEAFF
TGTGCCAGCAGCGCCGACCGCGATGAAGCTTTCTTT
>TRBJ1-1|TRBV6-2/TRBV6-3|TRBD1|NA
CASSDGTGGETEAFF
TGTGCCAGCAGTGATGGGACAGGGGGAGAAACTGAAGCTTTCTTT
>TRBJ1-1|TRBV7-9|NA|NA
CASSLKDPRAFF
TGTGCCAGCAGCTTAAAGGACCCGCGGGCTTTCTTT
>TRBJ2-7|TRBV12-3/TRBV12-4|TRBD1|NA
CASSAPGRQGNEQYF
TGTGCCAGCAGTGCTCCCGGTAGACAGGGGAACGAGCAGTACTTC